This TCR beta chain originates from a study of CD8+ T cells in alopecia areata. Turning to the study itself: For the treated group, dosing was oral tofacitinib at 5 to 10 mg twice daily. Study-wide findings and caveats: Many of the expanded lesional clones endured in scalp and blood while on tofacitinib.

The treatment denotes: oral pan-JAK inhibitor, 5-10 mg twice daily. Sorting separated CD4+ and CD8+ T cells out of PBMCs. On this clone: Its antigen is not identified.

CDR1 is SGHKS, CDR2 YYEKEE, per germline (reference sequence). Trimming removed 4 bases from V and 6 bases from J, with 22 bases in between. The CDR3 spans 16 residues. Extraction and reverse transcription of RNA yielded cDNA as the sequencing template. TCRdb's table, derived via immunoSEQ multiplex PCR, lists solely in-frame clones and lacks some. The sample carries about 220,000 clones, 50% to 60% recorded once. The TCR sequence derives from a human donor with alopecia areata. The rearrangement joins TRBV5-5 to TRBJ1-1; the D gene is possibly TRBD1 (6 bases). Sequenced material: CD4+ T cells sorted from blood, taken at week 4, from a patient treated with tofacitinib. The CDR3 bases are TGTGCCAGCAGCGGGCGGCAGGGCTTTTCAGGGGCTGAAGCTTTCTTT. Protein: CASSGRQGFSGAEAFF.